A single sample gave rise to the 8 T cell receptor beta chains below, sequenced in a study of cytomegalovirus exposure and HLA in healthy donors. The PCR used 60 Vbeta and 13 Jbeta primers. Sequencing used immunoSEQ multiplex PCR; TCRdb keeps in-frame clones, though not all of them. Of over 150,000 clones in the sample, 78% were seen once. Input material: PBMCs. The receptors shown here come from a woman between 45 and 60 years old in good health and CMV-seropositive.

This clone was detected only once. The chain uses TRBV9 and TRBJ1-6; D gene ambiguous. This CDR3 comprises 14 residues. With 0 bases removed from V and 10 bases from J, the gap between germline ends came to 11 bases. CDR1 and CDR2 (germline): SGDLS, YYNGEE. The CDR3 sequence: CASSVDGGHSPLHF. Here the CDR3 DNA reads TGTGCCAGCAGCGTAGACGGCGGCCACTCACCCCTCCACTTT.

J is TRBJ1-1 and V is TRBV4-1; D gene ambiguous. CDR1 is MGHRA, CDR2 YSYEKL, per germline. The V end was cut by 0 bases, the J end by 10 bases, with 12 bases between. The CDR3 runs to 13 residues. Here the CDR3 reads CASSQDDYRGAFF. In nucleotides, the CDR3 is TGCGCCAGCAGCCAAGATGACTACCGAGGAGCTTTCTTT.

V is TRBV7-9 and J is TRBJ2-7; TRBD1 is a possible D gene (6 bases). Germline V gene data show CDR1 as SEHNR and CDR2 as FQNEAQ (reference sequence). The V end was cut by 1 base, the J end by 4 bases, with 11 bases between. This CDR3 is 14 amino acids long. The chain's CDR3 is CASSLDRERYEQYF. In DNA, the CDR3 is TGTGCCAGCAGCTTAGACAGGGAACGATACGAGCAGTACTTC.

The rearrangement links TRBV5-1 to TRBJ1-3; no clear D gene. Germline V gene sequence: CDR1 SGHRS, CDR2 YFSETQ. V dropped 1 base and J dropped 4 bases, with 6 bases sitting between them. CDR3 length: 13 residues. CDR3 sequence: CASSLSRGNTIYF. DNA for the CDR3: TGCGCCAGCAGCTTGTCTAGGGGAAACACCATATATTTT. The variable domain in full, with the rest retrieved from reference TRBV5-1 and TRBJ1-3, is KAGVTQTPRYLIKTRGQQVTLSCSPISGHRSVSWYQQTPGQGLQFLFEYFSETQRNKGNFPGRFSGRQFSNSRSEMNVSTLELGDSALYLCASSLSRGNTIYFGEGSWLTVV.

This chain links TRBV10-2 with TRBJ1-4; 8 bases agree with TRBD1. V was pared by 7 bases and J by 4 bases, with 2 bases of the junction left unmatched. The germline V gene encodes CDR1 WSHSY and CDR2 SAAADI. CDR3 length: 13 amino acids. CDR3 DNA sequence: TGCGCCAGCACCGGACAGGGTAATGAAAAACTGTTTTTT. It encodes CASTGQGNEKLFF.

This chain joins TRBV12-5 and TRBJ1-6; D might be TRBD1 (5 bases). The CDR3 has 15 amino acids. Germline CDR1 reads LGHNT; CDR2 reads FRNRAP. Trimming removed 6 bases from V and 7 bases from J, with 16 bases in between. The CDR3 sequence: CASGDGGRANSPLHF. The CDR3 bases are TGTGCTAGTGGGGACGGCGGCAGGGCCAATTCACCCCTCCACTTT.

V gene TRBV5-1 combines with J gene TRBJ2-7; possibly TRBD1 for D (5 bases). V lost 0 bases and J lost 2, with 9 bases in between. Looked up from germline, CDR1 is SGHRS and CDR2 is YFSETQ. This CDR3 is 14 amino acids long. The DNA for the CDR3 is TGCGCCAGCAGCTTGGGACAGCCGACCTACGAGCAGTACTTC. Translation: CASSLGQPTYEQYF. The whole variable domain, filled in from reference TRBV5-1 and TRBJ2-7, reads KAGVTQTPRYLIKTRGQQVTLSCSPISGHRSVSWYQQTPGQGLQFLFEYFSETQRNKGNFPGRFSGRQFSNSRSEMNVSTLELGDSALYLCASSLGQPTYEQYFGPGTRLTVT.

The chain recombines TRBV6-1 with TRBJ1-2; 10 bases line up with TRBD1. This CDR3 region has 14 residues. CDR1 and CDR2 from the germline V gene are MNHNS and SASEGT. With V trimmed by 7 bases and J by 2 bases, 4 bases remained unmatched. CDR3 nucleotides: TGTGCCAGCATCCGGGACAGGGGAAACTATGGCTACACCTTC. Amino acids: CASIRDRGNYGYTF.